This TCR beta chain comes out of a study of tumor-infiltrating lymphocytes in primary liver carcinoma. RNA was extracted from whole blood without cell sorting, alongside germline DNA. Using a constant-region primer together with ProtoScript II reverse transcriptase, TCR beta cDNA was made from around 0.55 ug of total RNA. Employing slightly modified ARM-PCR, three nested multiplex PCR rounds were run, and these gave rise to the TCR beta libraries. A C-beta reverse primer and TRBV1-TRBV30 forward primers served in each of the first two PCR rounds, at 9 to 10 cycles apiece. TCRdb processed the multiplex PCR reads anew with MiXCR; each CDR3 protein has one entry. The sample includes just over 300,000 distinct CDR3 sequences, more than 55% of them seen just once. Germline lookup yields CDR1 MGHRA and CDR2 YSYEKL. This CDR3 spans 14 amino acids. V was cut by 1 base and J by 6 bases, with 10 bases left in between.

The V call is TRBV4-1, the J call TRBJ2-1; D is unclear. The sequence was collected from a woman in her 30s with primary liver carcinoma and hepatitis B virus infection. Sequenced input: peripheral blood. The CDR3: CASSQGRSANEQFF. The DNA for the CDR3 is TGCGCCAGCAGCCAAGGGCGGTCCGCCAATGAGCAGTTCTTC.